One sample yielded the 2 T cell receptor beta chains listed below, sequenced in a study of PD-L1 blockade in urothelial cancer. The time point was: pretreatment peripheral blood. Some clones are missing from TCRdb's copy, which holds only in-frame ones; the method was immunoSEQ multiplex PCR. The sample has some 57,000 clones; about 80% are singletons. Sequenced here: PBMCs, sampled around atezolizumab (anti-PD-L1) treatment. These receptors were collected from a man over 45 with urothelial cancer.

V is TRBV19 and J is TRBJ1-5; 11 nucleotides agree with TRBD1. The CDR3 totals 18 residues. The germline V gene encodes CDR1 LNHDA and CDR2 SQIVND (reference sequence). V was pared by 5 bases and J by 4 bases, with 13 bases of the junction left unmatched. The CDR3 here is CASSAPRRGTGGNQPQHF. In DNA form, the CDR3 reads TGTGCCAGTAGTGCTCCCCGGCGAGGGACAGGGGGGAATCAGCCCCAGCATTTT.

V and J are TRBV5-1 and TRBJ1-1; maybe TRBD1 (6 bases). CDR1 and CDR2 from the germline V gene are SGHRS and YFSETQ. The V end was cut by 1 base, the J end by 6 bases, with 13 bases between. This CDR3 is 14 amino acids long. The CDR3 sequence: CASSLSGTPAEAFF. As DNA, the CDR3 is TGCGCCAGCAGCTTGTCGGGGACACCCGCTGAAGCTTTCTTT.